This T cell receptor beta chain derives from a study of blood T cell repertoires in COVID-19. With 0 bases clipped from V and 5 bases from J, the junction kept 6 bases outside the gene matches. The germline V gene encodes CDR1 SGHRS and CDR2 YFSETQ. The CDR3 consists of 15 residues. The repertoire was sequenced with immunoSEQ multiplex PCR; TCRdb's copy has only in-frame clones and lacks some. The sample contains a few hundred thousand clones, about 90% of which appear only once. The source material was peripheral blood. The chain couples TRBV5-1 to TRBJ2-5, with TRBD2 matching over 8 bases. This TCR was recovered from a woman in her 70s with COVID-19, enrolled during active disease. CDR3 sequence reads: CASSLEAGVRETQYF. CDR3 sequence (DNA): TGCGCCAGCAGCTTGGAAGCGGGAGTTAGGGAGACCCAGTACTTC.